This T cell receptor (beta chain) originates from a study of shared clonotypes between healthy human individuals. Study-level results: The study found lower generation probabilities in non-shared clonotypes than in those shared by all four donors. The study found 4.5% to 6% of naive CD4 clonotypes shared across a handful of donors. Limitation of the genetic and exposure-history diversity represented came from the few donors.

Across several immunoSEQ plates, the genomic DNA of each subset was split evenly. Sequencing used immunoSEQ multiplex PCR; TCRdb keeps in-frame clones, though not all of them. This sample has 2.3 million or so clones, with 90% to 95% found just once. In this sample, this clone turned up once. The antigen remains undetermined. Trimming shortened V by 3 bases and J by 4 bases, and 7 bases separated the two germline ends. The V gene's germline CDR1 is SGHRS and CDR2 YFSETQ. The CDR3 runs 12 residues. Specimen: naive CD4+ T cells from PBMCs. Subset described: CD45RA+ positively selected. The V gene is TRBV5-1, the J gene TRBJ1-1; D may be TRBD1 (5 bases). The source is a man aged 18 to 29 in good health. Some clones in this sample may be carry-over from other donors' samples. CDR3: CASSWGGTEAFF. The CDR3 DNA is TGCGCCAGCAGCTGGGGGGGCACTGAAGCTTTCTTT.